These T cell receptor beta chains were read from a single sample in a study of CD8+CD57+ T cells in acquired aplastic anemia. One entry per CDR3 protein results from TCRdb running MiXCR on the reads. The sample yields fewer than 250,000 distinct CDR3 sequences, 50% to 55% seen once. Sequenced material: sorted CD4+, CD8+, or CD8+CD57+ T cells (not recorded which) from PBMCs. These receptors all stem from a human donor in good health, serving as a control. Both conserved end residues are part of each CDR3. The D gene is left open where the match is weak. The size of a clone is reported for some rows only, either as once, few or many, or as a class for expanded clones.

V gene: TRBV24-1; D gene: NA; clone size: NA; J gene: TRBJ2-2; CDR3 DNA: TGTGCCACCAGTGATTTGGTCGGGGAGCTGTTTTTT; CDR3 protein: CATSDLVGELFF
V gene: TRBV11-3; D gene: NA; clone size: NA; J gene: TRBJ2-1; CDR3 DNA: TGTGCCAGCAGCCTCCGACGACTACTGAGGGGGGATGAGCAGTTCTTC; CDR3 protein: CASSLRRLLRGDEQFF
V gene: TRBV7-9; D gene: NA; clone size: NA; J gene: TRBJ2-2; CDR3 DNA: TGTGCCAGCACCCGGGATTCGAACACCGGGGAGCTGTTTTTT; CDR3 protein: CASTRDSNTGELFF
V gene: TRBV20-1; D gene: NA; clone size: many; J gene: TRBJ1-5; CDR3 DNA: TGCAGTGCTAGAGATACTGACGGCAATCAGCCCCAGCATTTT; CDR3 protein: CSARDTDGNQPQHF
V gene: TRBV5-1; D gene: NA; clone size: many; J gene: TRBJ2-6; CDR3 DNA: TGCGCCAGCAGCTCGATCCTAAGCTCTGGGGCCAACGTCCTGACTTTC; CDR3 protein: CASSSILSSGANVLTF
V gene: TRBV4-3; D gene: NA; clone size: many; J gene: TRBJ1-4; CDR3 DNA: TGCGCCAGCAGCCAAGATGGCCGATCCCGTCGAGAAAAACTGTTTTTT; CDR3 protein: CASSQDGRSRREKLFF
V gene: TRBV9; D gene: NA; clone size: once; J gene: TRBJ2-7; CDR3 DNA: TGTGCCAGCAGCGTAGAGCCTAGCATCGACGAGCAGTACTTC; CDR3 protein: CASSVEPSIDEQYF
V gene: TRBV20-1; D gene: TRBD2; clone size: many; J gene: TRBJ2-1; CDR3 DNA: TGCAGTGCTAGAGGGTCCGGACTAGCGGGGGGGCCATGGTACAATGAGCAGTTCTTC; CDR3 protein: CSARGSGLAGGPWYNEQFF
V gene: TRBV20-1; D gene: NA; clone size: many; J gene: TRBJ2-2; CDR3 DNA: TGCAGTGCATGGGGACAATTCACCGGGGAGCTGTTTTTT; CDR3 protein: CSAWGQFTGELFF
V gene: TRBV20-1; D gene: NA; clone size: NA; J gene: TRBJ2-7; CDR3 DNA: TGCAGTGCTCCCGTTGGGGACGAGCAGTACTTC; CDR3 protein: CSAPVGDEQYF
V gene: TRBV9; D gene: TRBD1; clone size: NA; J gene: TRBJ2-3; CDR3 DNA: TGTGCCAGCAGCGCATATGAGGGACAGGTCCCCAGTACGCAGTATTTT; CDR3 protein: CASSAYEGQVPSTQYF
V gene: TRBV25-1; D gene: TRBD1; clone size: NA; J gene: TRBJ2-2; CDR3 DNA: TGTGCCAGCAGTGGACAGGGGGCTGGCACCGGGGAGCTGTTTTTT; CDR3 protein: CASSGQGAGTGELFF
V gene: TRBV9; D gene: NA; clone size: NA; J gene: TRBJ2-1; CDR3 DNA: TGCGCCAGCAGCGTAGGGGCAGAGGACAATGAGCAGCTCTTC; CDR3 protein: CASSVGAEDNEQLF
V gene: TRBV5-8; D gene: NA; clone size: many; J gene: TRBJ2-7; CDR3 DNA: TGTGCCAGCAGCTTGGGCCGGGACATGAGCTCCTACGAGCAGTACTTC; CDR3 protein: CASSLGRDMSSYEQYF
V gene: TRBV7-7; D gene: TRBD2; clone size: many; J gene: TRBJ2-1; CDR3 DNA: TGTGCTAGCAGCTTCGGGACTAGCGGGGCCAATGAGCAGTTCTTC; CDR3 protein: CASSFGTSGANEQFF
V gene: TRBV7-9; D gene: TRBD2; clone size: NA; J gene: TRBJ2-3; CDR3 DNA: TGTGCCAGCAGCTTAAGCGGGGGGGCTGTATATTTT; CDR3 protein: CASSLSGGAVYF
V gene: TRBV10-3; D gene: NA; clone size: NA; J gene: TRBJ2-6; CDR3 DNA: TGTGCCACCATGGCGGGTTTCTCTGGGGCCAACGTCCTGACTTTC; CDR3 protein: CATMAGFSGANVLTF
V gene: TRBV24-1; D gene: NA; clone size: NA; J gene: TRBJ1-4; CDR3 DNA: TGTGCCACCAGTGACCCGACAGCAACTAATGAAAAACTGTTTTTT; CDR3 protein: CATSDPTATNEKLFF
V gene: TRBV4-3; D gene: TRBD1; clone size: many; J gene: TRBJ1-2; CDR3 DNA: TGCGCCAGCAGCCAAGTTGCAGGGGGGGGCTATGGCTACACCTTC; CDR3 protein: CASSQVAGGGYGYTF
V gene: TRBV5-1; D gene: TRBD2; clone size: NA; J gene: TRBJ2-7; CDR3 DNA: TGCGCCAGCAGCTATTCCGGGACTAGCGAGCAGTACTTC; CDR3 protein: CASSYSGTSEQYF
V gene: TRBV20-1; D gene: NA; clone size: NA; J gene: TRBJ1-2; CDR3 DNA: TGCAGTGCTAGAAGGGACCCAAAAGGCTACACCTTC; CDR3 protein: CSARRDPKGYTF
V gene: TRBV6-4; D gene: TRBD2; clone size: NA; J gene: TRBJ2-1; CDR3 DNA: TGTGCCAGCAGTCCGAGACTAGCGGGGGGCCCTCACTACAATGAGCAGTTCTTC; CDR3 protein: CASSPRLAGGPHYNEQFF
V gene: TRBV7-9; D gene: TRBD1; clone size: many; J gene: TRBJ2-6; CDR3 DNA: TGTGCCAGCAGCTTAACAGGGGGACGACTCCTAGGGGCCAACGTCCTGACTTTC; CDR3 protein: CASSLTGGRLLGANVLTF
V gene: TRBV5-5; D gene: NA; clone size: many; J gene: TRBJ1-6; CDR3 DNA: TGTGCCAGCAGCTTTTCGGAGGGGCCTAATTCACCCCTCCACTTT; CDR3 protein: CASSFSEGPNSPLHF
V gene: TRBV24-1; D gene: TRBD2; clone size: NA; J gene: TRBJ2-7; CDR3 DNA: TGTGCCACCAGTGATAACAACGGACTAGCGGGGGGTTACGAGCAGTACTTC; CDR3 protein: CATSDNNGLAGGYEQYF
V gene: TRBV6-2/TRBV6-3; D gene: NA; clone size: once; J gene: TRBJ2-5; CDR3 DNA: TGTGCCAGCAGTTCCCAGGGGTCTCAAGAGACCCAGTACTTC; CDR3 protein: CASSSQGSQETQYF
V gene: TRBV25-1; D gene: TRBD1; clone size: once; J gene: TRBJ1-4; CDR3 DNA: TGTGCCAGCAGTGGGACAGGGATGGCCCTCACAAATGAAAAACTGTTTTTT; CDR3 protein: CASSGTGMALTNEKLFF
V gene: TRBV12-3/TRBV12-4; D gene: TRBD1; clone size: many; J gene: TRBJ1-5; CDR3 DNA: TGTGCCAGCAGCCCCACAGGGGGGAATCAGCCCCAGCATTTT; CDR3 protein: CASSPTGGNQPQHF
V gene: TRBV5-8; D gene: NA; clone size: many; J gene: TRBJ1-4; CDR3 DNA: TGTGCCAGCGACCCAGGCTGGGCTAATGAAAAACTGTTTTTT; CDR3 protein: CASDPGWANEKLFF